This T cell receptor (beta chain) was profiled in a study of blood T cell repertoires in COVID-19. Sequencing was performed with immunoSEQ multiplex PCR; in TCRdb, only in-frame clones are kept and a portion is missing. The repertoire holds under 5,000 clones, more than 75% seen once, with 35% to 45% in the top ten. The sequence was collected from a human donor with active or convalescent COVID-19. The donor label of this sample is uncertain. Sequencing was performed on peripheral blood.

In DNA, the CDR3 is TGTGCCAGCAGCTTAGGTCACTCTAACTATGGCTACACCTTC. Its protein is CASSLGHSNYGYTF. The chain couples TRBV7-2 to TRBJ1-2; D is ambiguous. The CDR3 sequence is 14 residues long. Germline assignment: CDR1 SGHTA and CDR2 FQGNSA. The V end lost 1 base, the J end lost 0 bases, and 6 bases lay between the germline ends.